The source of this T cell receptor beta chain is a study of OX40 agonist ivuxolimab in advanced cancers. V lost 6 bases, J lost 4 bases, and 4 bases stayed unmatched. This CDR3 has 14 amino acids. CDR1 MDHEN and CDR2 SYDVKM come from the germline V gene. Sequenced by immunoSEQ multiplex PCR; TCRdb stores in-frame clones only, minus some. The repertoire includes about 17,000 clones, about 90% of them detected once, and roughly 27% sits in the top ten. This clone has only one observation. The clonotype comes from an adult with an advanced solid tumor such as melanoma, head and neck, liver or kidney cancer. V and J are TRBV28 and TRBJ2-1, with 9 positions matching TRBD1. Sequences were derived from CD4+ or CD8+ T cells sorted from blood, sampled in a trial of the OX40 agonist ivuxolimab. The chain's CDR3 is CASRNRGLYNEQFF. In DNA form, the CDR3 reads TGTGCCAGCAGGAACAGGGGGCTATACAATGAGCAGTTCTTC.